Below are 31 T cell receptor beta chains sequenced from a single sample in a study of T cells in Graves' hyperthyroidism and ophthalmopathy. Amplified regions were TCR beta CDR3 sequences from RNA transcripts. HTBI primers were used for first-round RT-PCR of the TCR CDR3. TCRdb reprocessed the multiplex PCR reads with MiXCR, giving one entry per CDR3 protein. Seen here are 92,000 or so distinct CDR3 sequences, roughly 56% observed once, and the top ten hold around 29%. The sample was blood. These receptors were obtained from a woman aged 40 to 49 with Graves' hyperthyroidism.

Of note for this clonotype: Given a much more abundant clone one base away, this may be a read error. The rearrangement uses TRBV19 and TRBJ1-1, with D tentatively TRBD1 (5 bases). The CDR3 extends over 15 amino acids. Germline V gene data show CDR1 as LNHDA and CDR2 as SQIVND (reference sequence). The CDR3 coding sequence is TGTGCCTGTAGTCCAAGGACGGGGCAGTTTGCTGAAGCTTTCTTT. It specifies CACSPRTGQFAEAFF.

The rearrangement links TRBV9 to TRBJ2-5, with D tentatively TRBD1 (5 bases). Germline values: CDR1 SGDLS, CDR2 YYNGEE. Trimming took 4 bases from V and 3 from J, leaving 16 bases between them. CDR3 size: 15 residues. The CDR3 nucleotides are TGTGCCAGCAGCCCTTCAGGGTGGGCTAAAGAGACCCAGTACTTC. This codes for CASSPSGWAKETQYF.

The rearrangement links TRBV20-1 to TRBJ1-4, with 8 bases aligning to TRBD1. The ends lost 5 bases at V and 7 bases at J; junction bases unmatched: 6. The germline V gene encodes CDR1 DFQATT and CDR2 SNEGSKA (reference sequence). This CDR3 is built from 13 residues. CDR3 coding DNA: TGCAGTGCTGAACAGGGGGGCACTGAAAAACTGTTTTTT. As protein: CSAEQGGTEKLFF.

A note on this clonotype: The junction departs from germline at one end; a sequencing error may be responsible. The chain is built from TRBV29-1 and TRBJ2-5; D ambiguous. The CDR3 is made up of 16 amino acids. CDR1 is SQVTM, CDR2 ANQGSEA, per germline. CDR3 DNA sequence: TGCAGCGTTAAAGAACCGTCTGGAAACACCATAGAGACCCAGTACTTC. It encodes CSVKEPSGNTIETQYF.

This clonotype was detected only a few times. The chain carries TRBV5-1 and TRBJ2-3; 7 bases are shared with TRBD2. The CDR3 is made up of 15 amino acids. V lost 0 bases, J lost 4 bases, and 5 bases stayed unmatched. Germline lookup yields CDR1 SGHRS and CDR2 YFSETQ. CDR3 in amino acids: CASSLVLADPDTQYF. The CDR3 bases are TGCGCCAGCAGCTTGGTTCTAGCGGACCCAGATACGCAGTATTTT. The entire variable domain, with the rest obtained from reference TRBV5-1 and TRBJ2-3, is as follows: KAGVTQTPRYLIKTRGQQVTLSCSPISGHRSVSWYQQTPGQGLQFLFEYFSETQRNKGNFPGRFSGRQFSNSRSEMNVSTLELGDSALYLCASSLVLADPDTQYFGPGTRLTVL.

To note about this clonotype: A read error may be the cause here, since a much bigger clone is one base away. The missing conserved phenylalanine or tryptophan at the end of this CDR3 makes a read error likely. The V gene is TRBV2, the J gene TRBJ1-1; TRBD1 agrees at 7 bases. CDR3 length: 15 residues. V gave up 5 bases and J gave up 4 bases; unmatched junction bases: 10. Germline assignment: CDR1 SNHLY and CDR2 FYNNEI. The CDR3 bases are TGTGCCAGCAGTTTATCGACAGGGTCGGGCACTGAAGCTTTCCTT. Protein sequence: CASSLSTGSGTEAFL.

The V call is TRBV29-1, the J call TRBJ1-2; the D gene is possibly TRBD1 (6 bases). Germline CDR1 and CDR2: SQVTM and ANQGSEA. V lost 8 bases to trimming and J lost 8 bases, with 27 bases between them. The CDR3 contains 15 residues. CDR3 loop: CSSVGAAGAGEGYTF. The CDR3 DNA is TGCAGCTCCGTAGGGGCCGCTGGGGCAGGGGAAGGCTACACCTTC. The whole variable domain, remainder taken from reference TRBV29-1 and TRBJ1-2, is SAVISQKPSRDICQRGTSLTIQCQVDSQVTMMFWYRQQPGQSLTLIATANQGSEATYESGFVIDKFPISRPNLTFSTLTVSNMSPEDSSIYLCSSVGAAGAGEGYTFGSGTRLTVV.

This chain connects TRBV11-2 to TRBJ2-5; 8 bases map to TRBD2. After removal of 5 bases from V and 5 bases from J, the junction contained 10 bases not matched to a gene. CDR1 SGHAT and CDR2 FQNNGV come from the germline V gene. The CDR3 has 15 residues. The CDR3, as DNA: TGTGCCAGCAGCCCCCTGTTTAGCGGGGTGGAGACCCAGTACTTC. Its protein is CASSPLFSGVETQYF.

As regards this clonotype: No conserved phenylalanine or tryptophan ends this CDR3, so it is likely a read error. The DNA is omitted, as the CDR3 cannot be located on it reliably, and the CDR3 follows TCRdb's listing. V and J are TRBV12-3 or TRBV12-4 and TRBJ2-6. Ends included, the CDR3 has 8 residues. The CDR3 sequence: CASLRLNT.

This rearrangement joins TRBV24-1 to TRBJ1-2; D is unclear. CDR1 is KGHDR and CDR2 is SFDVKD in the germline V gene. CDR3 length equals 15 residues. V was pared by 3 bases and J by 5 bases, with 15 bases between. The chain's CDR3 is CATSDERKQSYGYTF. The DNA of the CDR3 is TGTGCCACCAGTGATGAGAGGAAACAGTCATATGGCTACACCTTC.

This clonotype appeared many times. V usage is TRBV15 and J usage is TRBJ2-2, with TRBD2 as a possible D gene (6 bases). This CDR3 contains 14 residues. Germline values: CDR1 LNHNV, CDR2 YYDKDF (reference sequence). Trimming took 1 base from V and 5 from J, leaving 8 bases between them. CDR3 sequence (DNA): TGTGCCACCAGCAGAGGAGGGACTACCGGGGAGCTGTTTTTT. It codes for CATSRGGTTGELFF.

Notes on this clonotype: The junction differs from germline at one of its ends, possibly a read error. The chain combines TRBV7-2 with TRBJ1-4; D possibly corresponds to TRBD1 (6 bases). The CDR3 totals 14 residues. Germline CDR1 SGHTA, CDR2 FQGNSA. The CDR3 spells CASTLGGRGEKLFF. CDR3 coding DNA: TGTGCCAGCACCTTAGGGGGGCGGGGAGAAAAACTGTTTTTT.

The chain couples TRBV20-1 to TRBJ1-4; D remains unclear. This CDR3 region has 15 residues. With 1 base removed from V and 8 bases from J, the gap between germline ends came to 17 bases. Germline-derived CDR1 and CDR2 are DFQATT and SNEGSKA (reference sequence). CDR3 nucleotides: TGCAGTGCTAGAGGGTCGACTAGGAACACCGAAAAACTGTTTTTT. It yields the protein CSARGSTRNTEKLFF.

This clonotype has ten or more counts. V gene TRBV4-2 combines with J gene TRBJ1-2, with TRBD1 matching over 8 bases. J lost 3 bases, V lost 6 bases, and 6 bases had no gene match. There are 14 residues in the CDR3. The germline V gene has CDR1 LGHNA and CDR2 YNFKEQ. The CDR3, as DNA: TGTGCCAGCAGTCCTGGACAGGGAGACTATGGCTACACCTTC. It encodes CASSPGQGDYGYTF.

The rearrangement links TRBV7-9 to TRBJ2-7; D is perhaps TRBD1 or TRBD2 (6 bases each). V lost 3 bases and J lost 6, with 12 bases in between. CDR1 and CDR2 from the germline V gene are SEHNR and FQNEAQ (reference sequence). There are 13 residues in the CDR3. The chain's CDR3 is CASSFPGASEQYF. CDR3 DNA: TGTGCCAGCAGCTTCCCGGGGGCGTCCGAGCAGTACTTC.

This rearrangement joins TRBV7-9 to TRBJ2-5; 7 bases map to TRBD2. V was pared by 1 base and J by 2 bases, with 4 bases of the junction left unmatched. CDR3 length: 15 amino acids. Germline V CDR1 and CDR2: SEHNR, FQNEAQ (reference sequence). For the CDR3, the DNA is TGTGCCAGCAGCTTAGTTCTAGCGGAGCAAGAGACCCAGTACTTC. Protein product: CASSLVLAEQETQYF.

This clonotype has just a few counts. V and J are TRBV4-1 and TRBJ2-5; tentative D call: TRBD1 (6 bases). The CDR3 is 14 amino acids. Germline CDR1 MGHRA, CDR2 YSYEKL. With 0 bases removed from V and 5 bases from J, the gap between germline ends came to 10 bases. The CDR3, as DNA: TGCGCCAGCAGCCAAGATAGGGGGAGTGAGACCCAGTACTTC. The encoded protein is CASSQDRGSETQYF.

There are a few counts of this clonotype. The V call is TRBV28, the J call TRBJ1-2; the match to TRBD1 covers 7 bases. The V segment lost 6 bases and the J segment 4 bases; nucleotides outside the gene matches: 5. Germline CDR1 is MDHEN and CDR2 is SYDVKM. CDR3 length equals 13 residues. In DNA, the CDR3 is TGTGCCAGCAGCAGACAGGGTCTCTATGGCTACACCTTC. Translation gives CASSRQGLYGYTF.

A note on this clonotype: A much larger clone lies one base from this, so it may be a read error. The V gene is TRBV7-9, the J gene TRBJ2-2; maybe TRBD2 (6 bases). The CDR3 extends over 15 amino acids. Germline CDR1 is SEHNR and CDR2 is FQNEAQ (reference sequence). The CDR3 here is CASSLYSGRTGELVF. The DNA of the CDR3 is TGTGCCAGCAGCTTGTATTCCGGGAGAACCGGGGAGCTGGTTTTT.

The chain couples TRBV29-1 to TRBJ2-3, with TRBD1 identical over 7 bases. Losses at the gene ends were 7 bases for V and 4 bases for J; bases not matched to a gene: 2. The CDR3 consists of 11 residues. In germline, CDR1 is SQVTM, CDR2 ANQGSEA. The CDR3 is CSATGADTQYF. The CDR3 DNA is TGCAGCGCCACAGGGGCAGATACGCAGTATTTT.

This chain links TRBV25-1 with TRBJ1-2; the D gene is possibly TRBD1 (6 bases). V gave up 6 bases and J gave up 6 bases, with 11 bases separating them. In germline, CDR1 is MGHDK, CDR2 SYGVNS. The CDR3 has 12 amino acids. The CDR3 reads CASRRAGDGYTF. As DNA, the CDR3 is TGTGCCAGCAGACGGGCAGGGGATGGCTACACCTTC.

This clonotype was picked up many times. The chain employs TRBV5-1 and TRBJ2-7, with D possibly matching TRBD2 (5 bases). Trimming took off 0 bases at V and 4 bases at J, with 8 bases between the two ends. The CDR3 has 13 residues. Germline CDR1 reads SGHRS; CDR2 reads YFSETQ. The DNA for the CDR3 is TGCGCCAGCAGCTTGGGGGAGCCTTACGAGCAGTACTTC. Residues: CASSLGEPYEQYF.

As regards this clonotype: Here the CDR3 omits its conserved ending phenylalanine or tryptophan, so a read error is the likely source. Because the CDR3's place on the DNA is in doubt, the DNA is left out and the CDR3 is given as listed by TCRdb. The chain has TRBV20-1 and TRBJ2-5. The germline V gene has CDR1 DFQATT and CDR2 SNEGSKA (reference sequence). The CDR3 is 8 amino acids in total, end residues counted. CDR3 protein: CSARDHTS.

V is TRBV7-8 and J is TRBJ1-5, with 9 bases that match TRBD1. Germline V CDR1 and CDR2: SGHVS, FQNEAQ. The J segment lost 3 bases and the V segment lost 5 bases, leaving 11 bases of the junction unmatched. The CDR3 contains 17 residues. CDR3 in amino acids: CASSPVSGTGNNQPQHF. CDR3 nucleotides: TGTGCCAGCAGCCCGGTTAGCGGGACAGGGAACAATCAGCCCCAGCATTTT.

The J gene is TRBJ2-7, the V gene TRBV7-2; 10 bases are a match to TRBD2. After removal of 6 bases from V and 0 bases from J, the junction contained 8 bases not matched to a gene. The CDR3 spans 16 residues. Germline V gene sequence: CDR1 SGHTA, CDR2 FQGNSA. CDR3 sequence reads: CASSRRTSGASYEQYF. For the CDR3, the DNA is TGTGCCAGCAGTCGGAGGACTAGCGGAGCCTCCTACGAGCAGTACTTC.

The chain couples TRBV30 to TRBJ1-5; D is unclear. CDR1 GTSNPN and CDR2 SVGIG come from the germline V gene (reference sequence). V gave up 0 bases and J gave up 11 bases, with 11 bases separating them. This CDR3 has 12 amino acids. The CDR3 DNA follows: TGTGCCTGGAGTGTTAGTGACGGGGCCCAGCATTTT. Residues: CAWSVSDGAQHF.

This clonotype was observed many times. The chain employs TRBV20-1 and TRBJ2-7, with TRBD2 identical over 7 bases. Germline V gives CDR1 DFQATT, CDR2 SNEGSKA (reference sequence). V dropped 3 bases and J dropped 4; count of bases not matched to a gene: 9. The CDR3 loop spans 14 amino acids. The CDR3 DNA is TGCAGTGCTAGGGCCACGGGGGGTTGGTACGAGCAGTACTTC. Protein: CSARATGGWYEQYF.

This clonotype was detected many times. The V call is TRBV20-1, the J call TRBJ1-2, with 8 nucleotides matching TRBD1. V lost 1 base to trimming and J lost 5 bases; unmatched junction nucleotides: 9. Germline V gene lookup returns CDR1 DFQATT and CDR2 SNEGSKA (reference sequence). CDR3 size: 15 residues. CDR3 DNA: TGCAGTGCTAGAGGTGGACAGGGAAGTTGGTATGGCTACACCTTC. Protein: CSARGGQGSWYGYTF.

This clonotype is labeled as medium-sized. The chain recombines TRBV25-1 with TRBJ1-4; 10 bases map to TRBD1. CDR1 and CDR2 from the germline V gene are MGHDK and SYGVNS. The CDR3 length is 15 residues. J gave up 8 bases and V 5 bases, and 8 bases lay outside the gene matches. The CDR3 DNA reads TGTGCCAGCAGTTTACGGACAGGGGGTGGAGAAAAACTGTTTTTT. Amino acids: CASSLRTGGGEKLFF.

The V gene is TRBV10-2, the J gene TRBJ2-7; TRBD1 agrees at 9 bases. Germline CDR1 and CDR2: WSHSY and SAAADI. The CDR3 extends over 17 amino acids. Trimming cost V 0 bases and J 4 bases; bases outside gene matches: 10. CDR3 sequence: CASSESRAGQGDYEQYF. Here the CDR3 DNA reads TGCGCCAGCAGTGAGTCGAGAGCGGGACAGGGTGATTACGAGCAGTACTTC.

This chain uses TRBV15 with TRBJ1-4, with TRBD1 identical over 10 bases. V lost 3 bases to trimming and J lost 4 bases; unmatched junction nucleotides: 8. The CDR3 consists of 17 residues. CDR1 is LNHNV, CDR2 YYDKDF, per germline (reference sequence). The CDR3 DNA is TGTGCCACCAGCAGCTTGGGACAGGGGAAGATTAATGAAAAACTGTTTTTT. Amino acid sequence: CATSSLGQGKINEKLFF.